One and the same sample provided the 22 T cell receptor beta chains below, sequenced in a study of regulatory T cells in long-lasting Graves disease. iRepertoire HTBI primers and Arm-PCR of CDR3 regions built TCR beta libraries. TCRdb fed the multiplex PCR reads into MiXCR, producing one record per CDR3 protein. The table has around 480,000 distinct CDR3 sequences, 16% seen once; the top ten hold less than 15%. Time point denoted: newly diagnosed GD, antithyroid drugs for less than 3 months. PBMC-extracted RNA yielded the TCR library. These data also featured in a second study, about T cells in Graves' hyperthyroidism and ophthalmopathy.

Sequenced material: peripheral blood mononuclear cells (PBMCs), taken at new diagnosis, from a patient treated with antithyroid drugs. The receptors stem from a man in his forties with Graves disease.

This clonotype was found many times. CDR3 sequence reads: CASRGTGGQPQHF. DNA for the CDR3: TGTGCCAGCAGAGGGACGGGGGGTCAGCCCCAGCATTTT. The J gene is TRBJ1-5, the V gene TRBV6-1; possible D gene TRBD1, 5 bases. CDR1 and CDR2 from the germline V gene are MNHNS and SASEGT. Trimming cost V 6 bases and J 6 bases, with 12 bases left between them. CDR3 size: 13 residues.

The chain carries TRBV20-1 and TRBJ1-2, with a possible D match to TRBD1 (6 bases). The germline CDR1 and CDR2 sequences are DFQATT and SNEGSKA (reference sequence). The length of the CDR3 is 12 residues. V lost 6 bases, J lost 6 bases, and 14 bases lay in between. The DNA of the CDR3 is TGCAGTGCCCCCAGGGGAGGGCATGGCTACACCTTC. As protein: CSAPRGGHGYTF.

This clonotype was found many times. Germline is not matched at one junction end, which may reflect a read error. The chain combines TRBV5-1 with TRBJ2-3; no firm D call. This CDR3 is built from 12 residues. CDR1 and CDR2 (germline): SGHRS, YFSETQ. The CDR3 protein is CASSLEADTQYF. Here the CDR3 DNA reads TGTGCCAGCAGCTTAGAGGCAGATACGCAGTATTTT.

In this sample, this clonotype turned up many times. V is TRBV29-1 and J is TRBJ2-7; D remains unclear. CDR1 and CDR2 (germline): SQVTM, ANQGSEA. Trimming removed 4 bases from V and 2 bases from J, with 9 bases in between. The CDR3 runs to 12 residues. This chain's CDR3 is CSVVGSTYEQYF. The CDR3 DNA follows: TGCAGCGTTGTGGGGTCAACCTACGAGCAGTACTTC.

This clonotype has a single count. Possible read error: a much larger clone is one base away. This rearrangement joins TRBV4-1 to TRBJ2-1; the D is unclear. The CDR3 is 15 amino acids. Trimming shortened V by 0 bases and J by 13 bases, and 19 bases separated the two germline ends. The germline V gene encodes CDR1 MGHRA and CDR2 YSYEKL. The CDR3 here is CASSQDPTAQETQFF. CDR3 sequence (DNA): TGCGCCAGCAGCCAAGATCCAACAGCGCAAGAGACCCAGTTCTTC.

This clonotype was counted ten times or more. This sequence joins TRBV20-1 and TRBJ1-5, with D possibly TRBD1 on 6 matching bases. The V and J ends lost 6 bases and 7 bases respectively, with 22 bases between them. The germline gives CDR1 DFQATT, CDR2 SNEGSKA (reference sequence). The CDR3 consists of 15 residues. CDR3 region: CSAQRGGPGDQPQHF. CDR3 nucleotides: TGCAGTGCCCAGCGGGGGGGGCCTGGGGACCAGCCCCAGCATTTT.

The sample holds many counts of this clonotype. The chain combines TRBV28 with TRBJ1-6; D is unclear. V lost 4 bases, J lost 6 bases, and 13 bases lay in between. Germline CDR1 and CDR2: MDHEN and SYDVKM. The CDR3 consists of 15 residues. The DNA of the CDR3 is TGTGCCAGCAGTTACCCCGGCGGCGTTAATTCACCCCTCCACTTT. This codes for CASSYPGGVNSPLHF.

Written as DNA, the CDR3 is TGTGCCTGGAGTGTCCGGGGACCTACAGATACGCAGTATTTT. Protein product: CAWSVRGPTDTQYF. The gene calls are TRBV30 and TRBJ2-3; D might be TRBD1 or TRBD2, each matching 5 bases. CDR1 and CDR2 from the germline V gene are GTSNPN and SVGIG (reference sequence). Trimming stripped 0 bases from V and 3 bases from J, with 10 bases between. This CDR3 spans 14 amino acids.

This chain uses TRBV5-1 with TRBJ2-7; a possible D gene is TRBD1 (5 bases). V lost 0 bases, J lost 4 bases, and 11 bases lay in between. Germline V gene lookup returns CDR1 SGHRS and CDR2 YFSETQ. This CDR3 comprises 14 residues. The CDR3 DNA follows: TGCGCCAGCAGCTTGGGGGGCAGCCAGTACGAGCAGTACTTC. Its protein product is CASSLGGSQYEQYF.

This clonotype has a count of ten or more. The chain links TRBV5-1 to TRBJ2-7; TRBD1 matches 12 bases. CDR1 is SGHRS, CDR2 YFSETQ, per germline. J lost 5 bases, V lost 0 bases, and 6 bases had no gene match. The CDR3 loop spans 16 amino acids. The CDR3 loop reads CASSLAGTGGADEQYF. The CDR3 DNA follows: TGCGCCAGCAGCTTGGCTGGGACAGGGGGCGCCGACGAGCAGTACTTC.

The CDR3 nucleotides read TGCAGTGCTAGACCATCTTGGGGCGGGATGGGCTACGAGCAGTACTTC. Translated: CSARPSWGGMGYEQYF. The chain employs TRBV20-1 and TRBJ2-7, with D tentatively TRBD2 (6 bases). V lost 2 bases and J lost 3, with 20 bases in between. Looked up from germline, CDR1 is DFQATT and CDR2 is SNEGSKA (reference sequence). CDR3 length: 16 residues.

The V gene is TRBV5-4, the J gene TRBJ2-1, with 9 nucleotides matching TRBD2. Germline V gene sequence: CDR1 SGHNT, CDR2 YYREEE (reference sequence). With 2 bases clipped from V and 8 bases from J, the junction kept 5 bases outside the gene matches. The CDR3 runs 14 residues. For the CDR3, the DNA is TGTGCCAGCAGCTTTCCTAGCGGGATCCATGAGCAGTTCTTC. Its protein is CASSFPSGIHEQFF.

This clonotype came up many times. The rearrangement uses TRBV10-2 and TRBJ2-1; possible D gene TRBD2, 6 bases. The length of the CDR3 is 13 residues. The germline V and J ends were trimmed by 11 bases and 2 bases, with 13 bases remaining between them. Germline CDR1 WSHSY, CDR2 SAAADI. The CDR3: CAPVREPYNEQFF. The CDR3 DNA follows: TGCGCCCCCGTGCGGGAACCCTACAATGAGCAGTTCTTC.

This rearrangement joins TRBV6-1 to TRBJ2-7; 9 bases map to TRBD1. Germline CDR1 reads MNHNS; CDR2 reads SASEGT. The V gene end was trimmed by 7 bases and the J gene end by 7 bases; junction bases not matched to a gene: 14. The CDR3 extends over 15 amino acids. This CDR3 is CASTSGQGVGGEQYF. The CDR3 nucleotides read TGTGCCAGCACCTCGGGACAGGGCGTAGGAGGAGAGCAGTACTTC.

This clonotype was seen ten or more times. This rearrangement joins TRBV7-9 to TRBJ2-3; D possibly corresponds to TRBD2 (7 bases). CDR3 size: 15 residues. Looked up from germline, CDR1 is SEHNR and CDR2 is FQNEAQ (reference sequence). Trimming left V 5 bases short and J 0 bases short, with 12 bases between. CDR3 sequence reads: CASSRGGSSTDTQYF. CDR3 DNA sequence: TGTGCCAGCAGCAGGGGGGGGTCCAGCACAGATACGCAGTATTTT.

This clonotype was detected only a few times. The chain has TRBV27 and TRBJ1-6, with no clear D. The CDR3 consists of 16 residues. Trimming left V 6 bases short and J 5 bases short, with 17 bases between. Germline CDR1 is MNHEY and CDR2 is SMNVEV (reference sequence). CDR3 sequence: CASRIMFRRDNSPLHF. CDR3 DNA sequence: TGTGCCAGCAGGATAATGTTCCGGCGAGATAATTCACCCCTCCACTTT.

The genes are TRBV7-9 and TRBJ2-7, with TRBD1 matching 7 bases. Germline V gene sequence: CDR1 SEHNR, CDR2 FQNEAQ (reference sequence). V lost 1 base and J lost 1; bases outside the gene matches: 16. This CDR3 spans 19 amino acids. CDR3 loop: CASSLESSDRPDRSYEQYF. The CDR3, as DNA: TGTGCCAGCAGCTTAGAGTCTTCGGACAGGCCTGATCGGTCCTACGAGCAGTACTTC. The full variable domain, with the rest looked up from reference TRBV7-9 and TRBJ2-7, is DTGVSQNPRHKITKRGQNVTFRCDPISEHNRLYWYRQTLGQGPEFLTYFQNEAQLEKSRLLSDRFSAERPKGSFSTLEIQRTEQGDSAMYLCASSLESSDRPDRSYEQYFGPGTRLTVT.

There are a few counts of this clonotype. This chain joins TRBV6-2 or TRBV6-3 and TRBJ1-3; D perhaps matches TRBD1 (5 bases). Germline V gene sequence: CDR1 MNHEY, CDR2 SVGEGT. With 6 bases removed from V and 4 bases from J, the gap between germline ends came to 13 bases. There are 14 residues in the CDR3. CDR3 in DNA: TGTGCCAGCAGAACCGGGACCTACGGAAACACCATATATTTT. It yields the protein CASRTGTYGNTIYF.

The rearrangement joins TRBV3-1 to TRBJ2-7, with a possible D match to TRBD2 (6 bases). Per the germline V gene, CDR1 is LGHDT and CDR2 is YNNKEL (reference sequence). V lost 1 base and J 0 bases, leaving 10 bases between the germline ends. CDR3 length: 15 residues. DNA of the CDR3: TGTGCCAGCAGCCAAGGTCCCGGGAGCTCCTACGAGCAGTACTTC. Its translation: CASSQGPGSSYEQYF.

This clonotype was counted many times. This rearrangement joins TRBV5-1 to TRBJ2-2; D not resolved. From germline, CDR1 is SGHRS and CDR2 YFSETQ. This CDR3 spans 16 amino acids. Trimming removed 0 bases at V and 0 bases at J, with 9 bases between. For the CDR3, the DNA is TGCGCCAGCAGCTTGGAACGGAGCACGAACACCGGGGAGCTGTTTTTT. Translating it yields CASSLERSTNTGELFF.

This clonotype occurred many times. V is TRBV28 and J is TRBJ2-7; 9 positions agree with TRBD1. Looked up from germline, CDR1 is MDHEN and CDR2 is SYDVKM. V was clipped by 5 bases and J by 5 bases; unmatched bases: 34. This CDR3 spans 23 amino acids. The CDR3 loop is CASSLPFGLDRGSSLGASDEQYF. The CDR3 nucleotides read TGTGCCAGCAGTCTACCGTTCGGACTTGACAGGGGGTCCTCCTTGGGCGCGTCGGACGAGCAGTACTTC.

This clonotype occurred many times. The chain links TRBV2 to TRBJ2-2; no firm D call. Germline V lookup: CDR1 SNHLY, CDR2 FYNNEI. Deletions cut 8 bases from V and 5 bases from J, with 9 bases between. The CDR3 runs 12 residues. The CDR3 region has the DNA TGTGCCAGCGTGTTGGGGACCGGGGAGCTGTTTTTT. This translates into CASVLGTGELFF.